What follows is one T cell receptor (beta chain) and its context. What it binds is unknown. This record comes from a study of cytomegalovirus exposure and HLA in healthy donors. CDR3 length: 15 amino acids. The germline gives CDR1 SGHRS, CDR2 YFSETQ. Germline trimming cut 0 bases from V and 8 bases from J; bases unmatched to any gene: 5. Findings and limits, study-wide: Analyzed later, most CMV-associated TCR beta chains appeared HLA-restricted. Common viral pathogens were later found to be apparently linked to several of the most significant clusters. Earlier results showed most TCR beta V segments being productive about 90% or about 30% of the time.

PCR employed 60 Vbeta and 13 Jbeta primers. The repertoire was sequenced with immunoSEQ multiplex PCR; TCRdb's copy has only in-frame clones and lacks some. The table records around 110,000 clones, approximately 80% of them present only once. The receptor comes from a woman aged 25 to 39 in good health and CMV-seronegative. Material: PBMCs. This sequence joins TRBV5-1 and TRBJ2-3, with 11 positions matching TRBD1. The CDR3 DNA reads TGCGCCAGCAGCTTGGACACCGGGACAGGGGGTACGCAGTATTTT. This encodes CASSLDTGTGGTQYF.